Reported below is one T cell receptor beta chain. CDR1 and CDR2 from the germline V gene are SNHLY and FYNNEI. There are 15 residues in the CDR3. For every donor, a draw yielded ten milliliters of peripheral blood. Whenever a sample was processed, at least 6.5 million PBMCs were isolated. For the second PCR, which ran for about 6 to 11 cycles, a sample-barcoded 5' primer and a J-beta primer mix were used. TCRdb reprocessed the 5' RACE reads via MiXCR and lists one record per CDR3 protein. The repertoire includes 910,000 or so distinct CDR3 sequences, 51% of them detected once, and roughly a fifth sits in the top ten. The data are from a study of blood T cells in healthy people across ages.

The V call is TRBV2, the J call TRBJ2-5, with D possibly called TRBD1 or TRBD2 (5 bases each). The J call may not be correct, given that the DNA end is closer to TRBJ2-1. The specimen was blood. This clonotype was obtained from a woman aged 55-70 years in good health. The CDR3 bases are TGTGCCAGCAGTGAATTAGACCTGGGGGAAGAGACCCAGTTCTTC. It translates to CASSELDLGEETQFF.